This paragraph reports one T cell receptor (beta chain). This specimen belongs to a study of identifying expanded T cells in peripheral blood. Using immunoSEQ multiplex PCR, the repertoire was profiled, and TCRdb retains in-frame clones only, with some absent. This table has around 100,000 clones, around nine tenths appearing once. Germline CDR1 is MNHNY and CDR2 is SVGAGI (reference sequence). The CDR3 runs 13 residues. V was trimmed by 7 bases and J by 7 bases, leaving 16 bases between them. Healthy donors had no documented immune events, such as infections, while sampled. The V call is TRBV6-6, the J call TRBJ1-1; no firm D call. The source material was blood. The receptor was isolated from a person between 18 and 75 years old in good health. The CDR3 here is CASTPRVDHEAFF. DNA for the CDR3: TGTGCCAGCACCCCACGGGTGGATCATGAAGCTTTCTTT.